Presented here are 25 T cell receptor beta chains from one specimen sequenced in a study of human T cells and chemical hapten exposure. Time point specified: patch test 1, 2 weeks after DPC sensitization. Treatment noted: therapeutic diphenylcyclopropenone sensitization with weekly scalp DPC. TCRdb reanalysed the RACE reads using MiXCR and keeps one entry per CDR3 protein. Of about 99,000 distinct CDR3 sequences in the sample, 12% are singletons; the top ten hold 2% to 2.5%. The sample in question was whole blood, obtained in connection with sensitization to the hapten diphenylcyclopropenone (DPC). The receptor source for this set is a woman aged 40 to 50 with alopecia areata. Some clones in this sample may be carry-over from other donors' samples.

V is TRBV19 and J is TRBJ1-1; tentatively, D is TRBD1 (5 bases). The V gene lost 5 bases and the J gene lost 4 bases, with 14 bases spanning the gap. CDR3 size: 14 residues. Germline assignment: CDR1 LNHDA and CDR2 SQIVND (reference sequence). For the CDR3, the DNA is TGTGCCAGTAGTTTCCAGGGTCCGGGCACTGAAGCTTTCTTT. It encodes CASSFQGPGTEAFF. Filled out from reference TRBV19 and TRBJ1-1, the complete variable domain reads DGGITQSPKYLFRKEGQNVTLSCEQNLNHDAMYWYRQDPGQGLRLIYYSQIVNDFQKGDIAEGYSVSREKKESFPLTVTSAQKNPTAFYLCASSFQGPGTEAFFGQGTRLTVV.

The CDR3 DNA follows: TGTGCCAGCAGCGTACTGGGGGAGGAGCAGTACTTC. It translates to CASSVLGEEQYF. The rearrangement links TRBV28 to TRBJ2-7; tentatively, D is TRBD1 or TRBD2 (5 bases each). The CDR3 is 12 residues long. Germline-derived CDR1 and CDR2 are MDHEN and SYDVKM. Trimming stripped 6 bases from V and 7 bases from J, with 13 bases between. The full variable domain, with the rest looked up from reference TRBV28 and TRBJ2-7, is DVKVTQSSRYLVKRTGEKVFLECVQDMDHENMFWYRQDPGLGLRLIYFSYDVKMKEKGDIPEGYSVSREKKERFSLILESASTNQTSMYLCASSVLGEEQYFGPGTRLTVT.

The genes are TRBV9 and TRBJ2-7; tentatively, D is TRBD2 (6 bases). Per germline, CDR1 SGDLS and CDR2 YYNGEE. This CDR3 has 14 residues. With 0 bases removed from V and 4 bases from J, the gap between germline ends came to 11 bases. DNA for the CDR3: TGTGCCAGCAGCGTAGCGGGAGAGGGGTACGAGCAGTACTTC. Translated: CASSVAGEGYEQYF.

This clonotype has just a few counts. This chain uses TRBV6-5 with TRBJ2-3; D is ambiguous. Germline V CDR1 and CDR2: MNHEY, SVGAGI. V dropped 5 bases and J dropped 6 bases, with 21 bases sitting between them. This CDR3 has 16 amino acids. CDR3 sequence: CASSRTPGRPSDTQYF. CDR3 DNA: TGTGCCAGCAGTCGGACGCCTGGCCGGCCTTCGGATACGCAGTATTTT.

This clonotype showed up many times. The chain has TRBV3-1 and TRBJ2-3; no definite D call. The CDR3 runs 13 residues. Trimming removed 2 bases from V and 1 base from J, with 4 bases in between. Germline assignment: CDR1 LGHDT and CDR2 YNNKEL (reference sequence). Here the CDR3 DNA reads TGTGCCAGCAGCCAACAGGGCACAGATACGCAGTATTTT. Its translation is CASSQQGTDTQYF.

The rearrangement joins TRBV20-1 to TRBJ2-3; 8 bases map to TRBD2. This CDR3 region has 21 residues. Germline V gene lookup returns CDR1 DFQATT and CDR2 SNEGSKA (reference sequence). With 1 base clipped from V and 5 bases from J, the junction kept 26 bases outside the gene matches. The CDR3 loop is CSARVRFLRAEGQRGIDTQYF. As DNA, the CDR3 is TGCAGTGCTAGAGTTCGCTTCCTCCGAGCCGAGGGCCAGCGGGGGATAGATACGCAGTATTTT.

In this sample, this clonotype turned up many times. V and J are TRBV6-2 or TRBV6-3 and TRBJ2-7; 10 positions match TRBD2. With 10 bases clipped from V and 2 bases from J, the junction kept 8 bases outside the gene matches. The CDR3 length is 14 residues. The germline gives CDR1 MNHEY, CDR2 SVGEGT. CDR3 region: CATRTGTSAYEQYF. Here the CDR3 DNA reads TGTGCCACCAGAACCGGGACTAGCGCCTACGAGCAGTACTTC.

The chain combines TRBV7-3 with TRBJ1-3; D uncertain. The CDR3 length is 16 residues. The V end was cut by 3 bases, the J end by 0 bases, with 12 bases between. CDR1 and CDR2 (germline): SGHTA, FQGTGA. The CDR3 loop reads CASSLGPGSSGNTIYF. CDR3 coding DNA: TGTGCCAGCAGCTTGGGCCCAGGAAGCTCTGGAAACACCATATATTTT. Combining the CDR3 with reference TRBV7-3 and TRBJ1-3 gives the whole variable domain GAGVSQTPSNKVTEKGKYVELRCDPISGHTALYWYRQSLGQGPEFLIYFQGTGAADDSGLPNDRFFAVRPEGSVSTLKIQRTERGDSAVYLCASSLGPGSSGNTIYFGEGSWLTVV.

V gene TRBV4-3 combines with J gene TRBJ2-1, with 11 positions matching TRBD2. The CDR3 totals 14 residues. CDR1 LGHNA and CDR2 YSLEER come from the germline V gene. V dropped 4 bases and J dropped 8; count of bases not matched to a gene: 4. The CDR3 sequence is CASSLAGGKYEQFF. The CDR3 DNA is TGCGCCAGCAGCCTAGCGGGAGGGAAGTATGAGCAGTTCTTC.

This clonotype was counted at least ten times. The chain recombines TRBV29-1 with TRBJ2-7, with TRBD1 identical over 8 bases. The CDR3 has 12 residues. Unmatched junction bases numbered 1, after V lost 4 bases and J lost 2 bases. The germline V gene has CDR1 SQVTM and CDR2 ANQGSEA. The CDR3 DNA is TGCAGCGTTGCACAGGGGGCCTACGAGCAGTACTTC. Its protein product is CSVAQGAYEQYF.

A word on this clonotype: The junction departs from germline at one end; a sequencing error may be responsible. V usage is TRBV29-1 and J usage is TRBJ2-3, with 12 bases identical to TRBD2. The CDR3 spans 11 residues. Germline V gives CDR1 SQVTM, CDR2 ANQGSEA. CDR3 sequence (DNA): TGCAGCGTTCCGAAGACTAGCGGGAGCCCTTTT. This encodes CSVPKTSGSPF.

This chain joins TRBV18 and TRBJ1-5, with 9 bases matching TRBD1. There are 17 residues in the CDR3. The germline V gene has CDR1 KGHSH and CDR2 LQKENI. V lost 2 bases, J lost 2 bases, and 7 bases stayed unmatched. The CDR3 DNA sequence: TGTGCCAGCTCACCAGGCCAATGGACAGGGGGCAATCAGCCCCAGCATTTT. It is translated as CASSPGQWTGGNQPQHF. Supplemented by reference TRBV18 and TRBJ1-5, the full variable domain reads NAGVMQNPRHLVRRRGQEARLRCSPMKGHSHVYWYRQLPEEGLKFMVYLQKENIIDESGMPKERFSAEFPKEGPSILRIQQVVRGDSAAYFCASSPGQWTGGNQPQHFGDGTRLSIL.

The chain employs TRBV12-3 or TRBV12-4 and TRBJ2-2; D gene unclear. The CDR3 has 12 amino acids. The CDR3 loop reads CSGALNTGELFF. For the CDR3, the DNA is TGTTCAGGAGCGCTAAACACCGGGGAGCTGTTTTTT.

The table lists this clonotype with many counts. The chain carries TRBV6-2 or TRBV6-3 and TRBJ2-3; D is ambiguous. Deletions cut 2 bases from V and 2 bases from J, with 2 bases between. Germline V gives CDR1 MNHEY, CDR2 SVGEGT. The CDR3 covers 12 residues. CDR3 region: CASSYLTDTQYF. The CDR3 DNA follows: TGTGCCAGCAGTTACCTCACAGATACGCAGTATTTT.

Ten or more counts support this clonotype. The gene calls are TRBV7-9 and TRBJ2-2, with 8 bases matching TRBD2. The CDR3 loop spans 15 amino acids. After removal of 5 bases from V and 2 bases from J, the junction contained 4 bases not matched to a gene. Germline loops: CDR1 SEHNR, CDR2 FQNEAQ (reference sequence). DNA for the CDR3: TGTGCCAGCAGCCTCATAGCGGGAAACACCGGGGAGCTGTTTTTT. Translation gives CASSLIAGNTGELFF.

This clonotype occurred a few times. At one of its ends the junction is not consistent with the germline gene, which may arise from a read error. The chain links TRBV29-1 to TRBJ2-3; D is perhaps TRBD2 (5 bases). The CDR3 length is 12 residues. The germline V gene encodes CDR1 SQVTM and CDR2 ANQGSEA. This chain's CDR3 is CAQDAGADTQYF. CDR3 sequence (DNA): TGTGCGCAGGATGCGGGTGCAGATACGCAGTATTTT.

Only a few counts were recorded for this clonotype. The chain recombines TRBV7-8 with TRBJ1-1; D is ambiguous. The germline gives CDR1 SGHVS, CDR2 FQNEAQ. V was clipped by 2 bases and J by 4 bases, with 17 bases between them. The CDR3 contains 16 residues. The CDR3 reads CASSLPASVWGTEAFF. CDR3 DNA sequence: TGTGCCAGCAGCTTACCGGCTTCCGTTTGGGGCACTGAAGCTTTCTTT.

The genes are TRBV30 and TRBJ2-7; 8 bases map to TRBD1. Per germline, CDR1 GTSNPN and CDR2 SVGIG (reference sequence). V shed 5 bases, J shed 3 bases, and the junction held 0 bases outside the gene matches. This CDR3 is built from 11 residues. The CDR3 here is CAWGTGYEQYF. The CDR3 bases are TGTGCCTGGGGGACAGGCTACGAGCAGTACTTC.

In this sample, this clonotype turned up many times. The chain employs TRBV18 and TRBJ1-4; 10 nucleotides line up with TRBD1. CDR3 size: 16 residues. The V gene end was trimmed by 1 base and the J gene end by 5 bases; junction bases not matched to a gene: 4. Germline V lookup: CDR1 KGHSH, CDR2 LQKENI. Here the CDR3 DNA reads TGTGCCAGCTCACCACTCCCGGGACAGGGGAATGAAAAACTGTTTTTT. Protein: CASSPLPGQGNEKLFF.

In its sample, this clonotype was seen once. This chain links TRBV20-1 with TRBJ2-3, with D unresolved. This CDR3 has 14 amino acids. Trimming left V 5 bases short and J 4 bases short, with 16 bases between. Per germline, CDR1 DFQATT and CDR2 SNEGSKA (reference sequence). DNA for the CDR3: TGCAGTGCTCTTGACCCCCCAATCCCAGATACGCAGTATTTT. Its protein is CSALDPPIPDTQYF.

The V gene is TRBV5-6, the J gene TRBJ2-3, with unresolved D. This CDR3 region has 16 residues. Germline V CDR1 and CDR2: SGHDT, YYEEEE. Trimming cost V 4 bases and J 3 bases, with 18 bases left between them. CDR3 in amino acids: CASSDALTAPTDTQYF. The CDR3 DNA reads TGTGCCAGCAGCGATGCTCTTACGGCCCCGACAGATACGCAGTATTTT.

This clonotype came up a few times. J is TRBJ2-2 and V is TRBV5-1; D ambiguous. The V gene lost 0 bases and the J gene lost 7 bases, with 7 bases spanning the gap. Germline loops: CDR1 SGHRS, CDR2 YFSETQ. This CDR3 has 13 residues. The DNA of the CDR3 is TGCGCCAGCAGCTTGGAGGGTCTCGGGGAGCTGTTTTTT. It is translated as CASSLEGLGELFF.

This clonotype was seen a handful of times. The chain combines TRBV7-3 with TRBJ2-2, with 7 bases matching TRBD1. V trimming: 5 bases; J trimming: 0 bases; junction bases outside the gene matches: 6. The CDR3 runs 16 residues. In germline, CDR1 is SGHTA, CDR2 FQGTGA. Written as DNA, the CDR3 is TGTGCCAGCAGCCCTGGACAGGAACCGAACACCGGGGAGCTGTTTTTT. It encodes CASSPGQEPNTGELFF.

The rearrangement joins TRBV4-3 to TRBJ1-5; D is perhaps TRBD1 (6 bases). Germline assignment: CDR1 LGHNA and CDR2 YSLEER. CDR3 length equals 15 residues. The V end lost 4 bases, the J end lost 5 bases, and 15 bases lay between the germline ends. For the CDR3, the DNA is TGCGCCAGCAGCCGAAATCAGGGGAGAGATCAGCCCCAGCATTTT. Residues: CASSRNQGRDQPQHF.

This clonotype has a handful of counts. The genes are TRBV6-5 and TRBJ2-7; D remains unclear. Per germline, CDR1 MNHEY and CDR2 SVGAGI. Trimming left V 0 bases short and J 1 base short, with 10 bases between. The length of the CDR3 is 15 residues. In nucleotides, the CDR3 is TGTGCCAGCAGTTACTCGGTCTTACTTTCCTACGAGCAGTACTTC. This encodes CASSYSVLLSYEQYF.